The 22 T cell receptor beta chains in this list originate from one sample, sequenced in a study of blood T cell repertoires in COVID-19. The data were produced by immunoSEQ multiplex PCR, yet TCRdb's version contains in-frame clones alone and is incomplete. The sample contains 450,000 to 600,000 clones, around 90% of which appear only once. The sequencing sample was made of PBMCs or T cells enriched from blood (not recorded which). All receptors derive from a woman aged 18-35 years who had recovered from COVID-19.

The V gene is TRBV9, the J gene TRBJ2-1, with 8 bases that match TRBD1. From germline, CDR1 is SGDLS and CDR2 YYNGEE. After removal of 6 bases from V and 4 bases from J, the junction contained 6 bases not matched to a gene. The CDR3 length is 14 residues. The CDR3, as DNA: TGTGCCAGCAACGAAGGGGACAGGTACAATGAGCAGTTCTTC. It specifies CASNEGDRYNEQFF.

This CDR3 reads CASSPTSGGTTDTQYF. The CDR3 region has the DNA TGTGCCAGCAGCCCGACTAGCGGGGGGACCACAGATACGCAGTATTTT. The chain links TRBV5-4 to TRBJ2-3; TRBD2 agrees at 13 bases. The CDR3 loop spans 16 amino acids. The ends lost 4 bases at V and 2 bases at J; junction bases unmatched: 4. CDR1 is SGHNT and CDR2 is YYREEE in the germline V gene (reference sequence).

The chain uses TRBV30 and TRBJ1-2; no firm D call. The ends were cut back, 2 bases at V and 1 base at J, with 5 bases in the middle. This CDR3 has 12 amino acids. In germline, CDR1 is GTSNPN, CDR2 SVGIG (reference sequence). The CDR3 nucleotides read TGTGCCTGGAGTCAGGTTAACTATGGCTACACCTTC. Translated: CAWSQVNYGYTF. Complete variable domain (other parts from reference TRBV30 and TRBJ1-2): SQTIHQWPATLVQPVGSPLSLECTVEGTSNPNLYWYRQAAGRGLQLLFYSVGIGQISSEVPQNLSASRPQDRQFILSSKKLLLSDSGFYLCAWSQVNYGYTFGSGTRLTVV.

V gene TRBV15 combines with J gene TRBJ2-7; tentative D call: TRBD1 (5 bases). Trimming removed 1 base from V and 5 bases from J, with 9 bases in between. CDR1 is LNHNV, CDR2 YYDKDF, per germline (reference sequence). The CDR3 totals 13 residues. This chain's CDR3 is CATSRADSHEQYF. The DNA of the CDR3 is TGTGCCACCAGCAGAGCTGACAGCCACGAGCAGTACTTC.

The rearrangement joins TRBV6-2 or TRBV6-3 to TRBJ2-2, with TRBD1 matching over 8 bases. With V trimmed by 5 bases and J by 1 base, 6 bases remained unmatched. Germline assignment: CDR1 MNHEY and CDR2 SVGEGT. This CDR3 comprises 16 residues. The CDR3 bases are TGTGCCAGCAGTCGCGACAGGGGCCTGAACACCGGGGAGCTGTTTTTT. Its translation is CASSRDRGLNTGELFF.

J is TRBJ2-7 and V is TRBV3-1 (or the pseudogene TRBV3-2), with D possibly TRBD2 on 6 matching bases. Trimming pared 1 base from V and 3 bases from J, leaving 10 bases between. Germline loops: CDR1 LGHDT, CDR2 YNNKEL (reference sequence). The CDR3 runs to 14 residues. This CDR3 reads CASSQVTGDYEQYF. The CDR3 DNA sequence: TGTGCCAGCAGCCAAGTGACGGGGGACTACGAGCAGTACTTC.

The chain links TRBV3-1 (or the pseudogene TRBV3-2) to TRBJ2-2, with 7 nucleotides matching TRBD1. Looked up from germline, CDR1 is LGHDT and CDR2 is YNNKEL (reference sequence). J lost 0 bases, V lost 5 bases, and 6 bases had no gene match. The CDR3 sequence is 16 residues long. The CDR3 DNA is TGTGCCAGCAGCTTCCGGACAGGATCGAACACCGGGGAGCTGTTTTTT. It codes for CASSFRTGSNTGELFF.

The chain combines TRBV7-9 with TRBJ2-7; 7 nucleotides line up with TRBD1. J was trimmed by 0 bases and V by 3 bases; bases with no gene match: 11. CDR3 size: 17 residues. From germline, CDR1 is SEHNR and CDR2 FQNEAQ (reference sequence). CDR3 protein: CASSFIRPGQSSYEQYF. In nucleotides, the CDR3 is TGTGCCAGCAGCTTTATCCGGCCGGGACAGAGCTCCTACGAGCAGTACTTC. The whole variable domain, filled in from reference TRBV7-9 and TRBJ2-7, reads DTGVSQNPRHKITKRGQNVTFRCDPISEHNRLYWYRQTLGQGPEFLTYFQNEAQLEKSRLLSDRFSAERPKGSFSTLEIQRTEQGDSAMYLCASSFIRPGQSSYEQYFGPGTRLTVT.

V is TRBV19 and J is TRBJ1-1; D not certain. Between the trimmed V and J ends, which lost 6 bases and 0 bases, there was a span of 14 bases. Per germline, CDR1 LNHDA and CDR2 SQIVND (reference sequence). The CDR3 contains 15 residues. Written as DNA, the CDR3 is TGTGCCAGTAGCTCAATACAGAGTATGAACACTGAAGCTTTCTTT. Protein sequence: CASSSIQSMNTEAFF.

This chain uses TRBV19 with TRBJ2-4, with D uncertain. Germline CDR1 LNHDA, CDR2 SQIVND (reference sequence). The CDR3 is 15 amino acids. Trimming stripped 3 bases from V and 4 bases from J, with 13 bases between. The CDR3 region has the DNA TGTGCCAGTAGTATTCTGAGGAATGGGAAAAACATTCAGTACTTC. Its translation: CASSILRNGKNIQYF.

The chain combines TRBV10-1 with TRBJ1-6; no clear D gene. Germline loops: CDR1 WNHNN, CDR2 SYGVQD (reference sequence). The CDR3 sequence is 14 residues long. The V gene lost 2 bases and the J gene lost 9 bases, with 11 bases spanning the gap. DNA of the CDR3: TGCGCCAGCAGTGAGACAGTAGGAGGTTCACCCCTCCACTTT. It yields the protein CASSETVGGSPLHF.

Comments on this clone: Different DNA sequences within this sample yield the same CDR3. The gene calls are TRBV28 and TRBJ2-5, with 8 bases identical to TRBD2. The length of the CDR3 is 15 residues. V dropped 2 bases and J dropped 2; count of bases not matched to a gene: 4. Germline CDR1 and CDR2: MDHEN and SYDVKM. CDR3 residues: CASSLGSGGQETQYF. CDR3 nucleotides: TGTGCCAGCAGTTTAGGGAGCGGGGGTCAAGAGACCCAGTACTTC.

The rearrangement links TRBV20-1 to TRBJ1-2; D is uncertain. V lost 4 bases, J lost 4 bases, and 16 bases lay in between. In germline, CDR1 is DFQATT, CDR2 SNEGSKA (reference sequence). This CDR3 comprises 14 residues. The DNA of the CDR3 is TGCAGTGCTATTGACACGCGGGTTCGCTATGGCTACACCTTC. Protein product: CSAIDTRVRYGYTF.

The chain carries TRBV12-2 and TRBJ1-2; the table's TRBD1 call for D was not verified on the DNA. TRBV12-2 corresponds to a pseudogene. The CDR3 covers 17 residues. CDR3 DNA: TGTGCAAGTCGCTTAGTTGGGACAGGGTTCGTCAACTATGGCTACACCTTC. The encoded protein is CASRLVGTGFVNYGYTF.

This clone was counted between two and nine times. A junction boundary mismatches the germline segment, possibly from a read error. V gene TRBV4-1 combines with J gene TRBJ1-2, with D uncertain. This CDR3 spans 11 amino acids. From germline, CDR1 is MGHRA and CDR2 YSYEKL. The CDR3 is CASSQGRNSQF. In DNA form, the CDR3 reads TGCGCCAGCAGCCAAGGACGGAACAGCCAGTTC.

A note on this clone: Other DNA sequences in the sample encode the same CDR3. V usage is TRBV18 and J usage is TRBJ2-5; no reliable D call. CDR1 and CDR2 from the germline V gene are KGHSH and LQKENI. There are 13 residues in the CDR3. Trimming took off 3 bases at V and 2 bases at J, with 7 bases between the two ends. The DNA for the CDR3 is TGTGCCAGCTCACCCCCGTCGCAAGAGACCCAGTACTTC. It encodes CASSPPSQETQYF.

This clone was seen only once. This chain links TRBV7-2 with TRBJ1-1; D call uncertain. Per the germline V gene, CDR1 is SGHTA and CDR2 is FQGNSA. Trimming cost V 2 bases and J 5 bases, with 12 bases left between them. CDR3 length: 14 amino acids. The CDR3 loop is CASSLSQDATEAFF. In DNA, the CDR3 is TGTGCCAGCAGCTTATCCCAGGATGCGACTGAAGCTTTCTTT.

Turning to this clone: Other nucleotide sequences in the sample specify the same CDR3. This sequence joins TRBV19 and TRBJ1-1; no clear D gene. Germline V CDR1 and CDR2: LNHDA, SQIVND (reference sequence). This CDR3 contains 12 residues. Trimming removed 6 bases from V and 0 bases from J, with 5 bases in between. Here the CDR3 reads CASSLLNTEAFF. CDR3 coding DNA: TGTGCCAGTAGCCTTTTGAACACTGAAGCTTTCTTT.

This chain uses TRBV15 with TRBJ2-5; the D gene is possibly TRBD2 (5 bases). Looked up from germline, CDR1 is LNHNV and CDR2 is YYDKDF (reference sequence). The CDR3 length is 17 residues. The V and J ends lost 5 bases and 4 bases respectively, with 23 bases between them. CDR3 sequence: CATSSNAGPREGETQYF. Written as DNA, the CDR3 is TGTGCCACCAGCTCCAACGCCGGTCCCCGGGAAGGAGAGACCCAGTACTTC.

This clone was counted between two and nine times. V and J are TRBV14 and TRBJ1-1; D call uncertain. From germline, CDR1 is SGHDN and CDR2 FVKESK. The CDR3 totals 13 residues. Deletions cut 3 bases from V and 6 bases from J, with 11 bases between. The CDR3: CASSQMTTSEAFF. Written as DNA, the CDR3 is TGTGCCAGCAGCCAGATGACAACTTCTGAAGCTTTCTTT.

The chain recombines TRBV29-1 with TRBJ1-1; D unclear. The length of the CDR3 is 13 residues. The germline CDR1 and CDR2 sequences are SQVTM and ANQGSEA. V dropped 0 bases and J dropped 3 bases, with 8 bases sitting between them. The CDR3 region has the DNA TGCAGCGTTGAAGAATCCCGGGACACTGAAGCTTTCTTT. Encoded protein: CSVEESRDTEAFF.

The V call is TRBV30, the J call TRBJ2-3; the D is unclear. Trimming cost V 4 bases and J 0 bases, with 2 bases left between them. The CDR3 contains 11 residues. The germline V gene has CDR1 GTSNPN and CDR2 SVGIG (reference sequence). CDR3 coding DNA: TGTGCCTGGACTAGCACAGATACGCAGTATTTT. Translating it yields CAWTSTDTQYF.